This TCR beta chain was recorded in a study of blood T cell repertoires in COVID-19. The overall study: The United States, Italy and Spain provided the acute and convalescent COVID-19 samples.

Generated by immunoSEQ multiplex PCR, the TCRdb table keeps only in-frame clones and is missing some. This table holds tens of thousands of clones, about four fifths found once. Germline V lookup: CDR1 SGHAT, CDR2 FQDESV (reference sequence). Trimming stripped 5 bases from V and 0 bases from J, with 14 bases between. This CDR3 is built from 15 residues. The V call is TRBV11-1, the J call TRBJ2-7; possibly TRBD2 for D (7 bases). This receptor was obtained from a man older than 75 with acute or convalescent COVID-19. Source material: peripheral blood. The CDR3 DNA sequence: TGTGCCAGCAGCCCCCAGGCGGGGGCCTCCTACGAGCAGTACTTC. Protein product: CASSPQAGASYEQYF.